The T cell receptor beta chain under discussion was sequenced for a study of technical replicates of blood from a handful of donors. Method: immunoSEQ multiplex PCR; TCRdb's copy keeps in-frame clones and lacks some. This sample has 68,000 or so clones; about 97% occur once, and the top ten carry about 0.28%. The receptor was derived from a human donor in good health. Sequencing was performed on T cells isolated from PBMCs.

CDR3 in amino acids: CASSAGRLRTTYTF. The CDR3 bases are TGTGCCAGCAGTGCGGGGAGATTAAGGACCACCTACACCTTC. The rearrangement joins TRBV2 to TRBJ1-2, with D uncertain. Germline CDR1 SNHLY, CDR2 FYNNEI. This CDR3 is built from 14 residues. Trimming removed 4 bases from V and 10 bases from J, with 19 bases in between.